This entry concerns a single T cell receptor (beta chain). These data come from a study of cytomegalovirus exposure and HLA in healthy donors. A multiplex PCR was run with 60 Vbeta primers and 13 Jbeta primers. The repertoire was sequenced with immunoSEQ multiplex PCR; TCRdb's copy has only in-frame clones and lacks some. This sample has approximately 100,000 clones, with around 80% found just once. CDR1 SQVTM and CDR2 ANQGSEA come from the germline V gene. The CDR3 extends over 13 amino acids. V dropped 7 bases and J dropped 4 bases, with 17 bases sitting between them. The chain has TRBV29-1 and TRBJ2-7; a possible D gene is TRBD2 (5 bases). The sequence derives from a male donor in good health and CMV-seropositive. The sequencing input was PBMCs. The CDR3 DNA is TGCAGCGCACGCGCTAGCTCCGAGTACGAGCAGTACTTC. It translates to CSARASSEYEQYF.